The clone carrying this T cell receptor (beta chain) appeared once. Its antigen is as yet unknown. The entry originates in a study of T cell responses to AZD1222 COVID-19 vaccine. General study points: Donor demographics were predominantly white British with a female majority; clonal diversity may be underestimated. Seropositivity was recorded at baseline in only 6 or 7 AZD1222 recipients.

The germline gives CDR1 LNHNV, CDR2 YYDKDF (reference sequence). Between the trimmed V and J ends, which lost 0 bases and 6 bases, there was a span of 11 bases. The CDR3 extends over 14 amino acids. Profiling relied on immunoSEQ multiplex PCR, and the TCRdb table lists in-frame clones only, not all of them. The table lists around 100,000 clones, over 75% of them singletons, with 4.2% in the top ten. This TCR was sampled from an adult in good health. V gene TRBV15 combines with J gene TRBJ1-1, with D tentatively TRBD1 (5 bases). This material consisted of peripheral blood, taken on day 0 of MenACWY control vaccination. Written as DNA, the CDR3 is TGTGCCACCAGCAGAGATCGAGGCAGGGCTGAAGCTTTCTTT. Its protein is CATSRDRGRAEAFF.